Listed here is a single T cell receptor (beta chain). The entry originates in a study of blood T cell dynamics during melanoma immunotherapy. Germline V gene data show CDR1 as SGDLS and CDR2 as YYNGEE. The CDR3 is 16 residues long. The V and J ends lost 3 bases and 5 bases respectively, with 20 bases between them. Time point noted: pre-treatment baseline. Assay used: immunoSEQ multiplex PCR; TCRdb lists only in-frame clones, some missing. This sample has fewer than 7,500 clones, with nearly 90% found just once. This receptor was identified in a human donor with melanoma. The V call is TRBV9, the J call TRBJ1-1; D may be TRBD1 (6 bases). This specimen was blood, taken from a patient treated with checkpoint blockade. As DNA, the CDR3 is TGTGCCAGCAGCGGACGCGGTCCGGGGGCGCGGACTGAAGCTTTCTTT. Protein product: CASSGRGPGARTEAFF. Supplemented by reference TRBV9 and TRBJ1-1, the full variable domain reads DSGVTQTPKHLITATGQRVTLRCSPRSGDLSVYWYQQSLDQGLQFLIQYYNGEERAKGNILERFSAQQFPDLHSELNLSSLELGDSALYFCASSGRGPGARTEAFFGQGTRLTVV.